A selection of T cell receptor beta chains follows, all from one sample in a study of CD8+ T cells in alopecia areata. The repertoire was sequenced with immunoSEQ multiplex PCR; TCRdb's copy has only in-frame clones and lacks some. This sample carries about 210,000 clones, around three fifths of them seen once, and the ten largest clones take roughly 4.2%. The material sequenced was CD4+ T cells sorted from blood, taken at week 4, from a patient treated with tofacitinib. The receptors were sampled from a human donor with alopecia areata. Each CDR3 is given with its conserved first and last residue. D genes are given only for firm matches. Some rows mark clone size as missing; the rest say once, few, many or name a class of expanded clone.

NA,NA,TRBJ2-3,TRBV7-2,CASSLASGLDTQYF,TGTGCCAGCAGCTTAGCGTCGGGTCTCGATACGCAGTATTTT
NA,NA,TRBJ1-2,TRBV2,CASSDRVNYGYTF,TGTGCCAGCAGTGACAGGGTAAACTATGGCTACACCTTC
many,NA,TRBJ2-5,TRBV7-2,CASSLVGGYQETQYF,TGTGCCAGCAGCTTAGTAGGAGGGTACCAAGAGACCCAGTACTTC
NA,NA,TRBJ2-5,TRBV25-1,CASSEMKGNQETQYF,TGTGCCAGCAGTGAGATGAAGGGGAATCAAGAGACCCAGTACTTC
few,NA,TRBJ2-7,TRBV2,CASSGSLIGEQYF,TGTGCCAGCAGTGGGTCCCTAATTGGGGAGCAGTACTTC
NA,TRBD2,TRBJ2-4,TRBV6-6,CASRSTSGVGIQYF,TGTGCCAGCAGGAGTACAAGCGGGGTTGGCATTCAGTACTTC
NA,TRBD1,TRBJ1-5,TRBV6-5,CASSRDSYQPQHF,TGTGCCAGCAGTCGGGACAGTTATCAGCCCCAGCATTTT
NA,NA,TRBJ1-2,TRBV5-1,CASSLQGDGYTF,TGCGCCAGCAGCTTGCAGGGAGATGGCTACACCTTC
NA,TRBD1,TRBJ1-1,TRBV13,CASSLYRDRGTEAFF,TGTGCCAGCAGCCTGTACCGGGACAGGGGGACTGAAGCTTTCTTT
few,TRBD1,TRBJ2-2,TRBV9,CASSELTGVATGELFF,TGTGCCAGCAGCGAGTTGACAGGGGTTGCAACCGGGGAGCTGTTTTTT
few,NA,TRBJ2-7,TRBV7-2,CASGLGAGLYEQYF,TGTGCCAGCGGCCTAGGTGCGGGGCTCTACGAGCAGTACTTC
NA,NA,TRBJ2-7,TRBV27,CASSRLTTGNYEQYF,TGTGCCAGCAGTCGCCTCACGACAGGAAACTACGAGCAGTACTTC
NA,TRBD1,TRBJ2-7,TRBV11-1,CASSFGTGGVEQYF,TGTGCCAGCAGCTTCGGGACAGGGGGCGTCGAGCAGTACTTC
few,NA,TRBJ1-4,TRBV7-9,CASSIRASTNEKLFF,TGTGCCAGCTCCATACGGGCATCAACTAATGAAAAACTGTTTTTT
few,NA,TRBJ2-6,TRBV13,CASSLTQIFGANVLTF,TGTGCCAGCAGCTTAACCCAAATCTTCGGGGCCAACGTCCTGACTTTC
few,NA,TRBJ2-3,TRBV7-2,CASSLAVAATDTQYF,TGTGCCAGCAGCTTAGCGGTGGCTGCGACAGATACGCAGTATTTT
once,NA,TRBJ1-2,TRBV6-5,CASSYYSGGLGYGYTF,TGTGCCAGCAGTTACTATAGCGGGGGGCTGGGCTATGGCTACACCTTC
NA,NA,TRBJ2-1,TRBV15,CATSRLRGASYNEQFF,TGTGCCACCAGCAGGCTGAGGGGCGCGTCCTACAATGAGCAGTTCTTC
NA,TRBD2,TRBJ2-1,TRBV2,CASRGEGEQFF,TGTGCCAGCAGGGGGGAGGGTGAGCAGTTCTTC
NA,NA,TRBJ2-3,TRBV29-1,CSVAPSADTQYF,TGCAGCGTAGCCCCATCCGCAGATACGCAGTATTTT
NA,NA,TRBJ1-1,TRBV7-8,CASREKAGVNTEAFF,TGTGCCAGCAGGGAGAAGGCAGGAGTGAACACTGAAGCTTTCTTT
few,NA,TRBJ2-1,TRBV10-3,CAISDAREGNEQFF,TGTGCCATCAGTGATGCCCGCGAAGGGAATGAGCAGTTCTTC
NA,NA,TRBJ2-1,TRBV5-6,CASTDWGRVFEQFF,TGTGCCAGCACCGACTGGGGCAGGGTCTTTGAGCAGTTCTTC
NA,NA,TRBJ1-5,TRBV29-1,CSVRQNSNQPQHF,TGCAGCGTTAGACAGAATAGCAATCAGCCCCAGCATTTT
NA,TRBD1,TRBJ1-1,TRBV29-1,CSAKDRGYWTEAFF,TGCAGCGCAAAAGACAGGGGGTATTGGACTGAAGCTTTCTTT
NA,NA,TRBJ1-1,TRBV29-1,CSVLDYLNTEAFF,TGCAGCGTTTTGGACTATCTGAACACTGAAGCTTTCTTT
NA,TRBD1,TRBJ2-5,TRBV7-9,CASSSGTGGMETQYF,TGTGCCAGCAGCTCTGGGACAGGGGGCATGGAGACCCAGTACTTC
NA,NA,TRBJ2-7,TRBV5-1,CASSPGDEQYF,TGCGCCAGCAGTCCAGGGGACGAGCAGTACTTC
NA,NA,TRBJ1-5,TRBV19,CASSTSWGGGQPQHF,TGTGCCAGTAGTACTTCATGGGGGGGCGGACAGCCCCAGCATTTT
NA,NA,TRBJ2-7,TRBV2,CASSEQASPVSGQYF,TGTGCCAGCAGTGAACAGGCTAGTCCGGTTTCGGGGCAGTACTTC
NA,NA,TRBJ2-7,TRBV11-2,CASSSPLGYEQYF,TGTGCCAGCAGCTCGCCTTTGGGGTACGAGCAGTACTTC
NA,TRBD1,TRBJ1-1,TRBV29-1,CSVWGQGNTEAFF,TGCAGCGTTTGGGGACAGGGAAACACTGAAGCTTTCTTT
NA,NA,TRBJ2-1,TRBV30,CAQRWASGNEQFF,TGTGCTCAAAGGTGGGCATCTGGCAATGAGCAGTTCTTC
NA,TRBD1,TRBJ1-6,TRBV10-3,CAISQQGIGSPLHF,TGTGCCATCAGCCAACAGGGGATAGGCTCACCCCTCCACTTT
NA,NA,TRBJ2-7,TRBV30,CAWSVFRRANEQYF,TGTGCCTGGAGTGTATTTCGGCGGGCCAACGAGCAGTACTTC
NA,TRBD2,TRBJ2-1,TRBV4-2,CASSQGTSGGGNEQFF,TGTGCCAGCAGCCAAGGGACTAGCGGGGGGGGCAATGAGCAGTTCTTC
NA,NA,TRBJ2-7,TRBV7-2,CASSSLGGSYEQYF,TGTGCCAGCAGCTCTCTAGGGGGATCCTACGAGCAGTACTTC